This T cell receptor beta chain derives from a study of shared clonotypes between healthy human individuals (dated by TCRdb to about 2020). Study-wide context: The cohort comprised a couple of women and a few men aged 18 to 49 years. Each donor's leukapheresis produced roughly between roughly 0.9 and 8.9 billion PBMCs. To estimate repertoire size and how much clonotype sharing occurs between individuals, the study deeply sequenced the blood TCR repertoires of 4 to 6 healthy adults. To increase sequencing depth and limit assay-specific biases, different laboratories used diverse techniques to prepare libraries and sequence TCR repertoires. For each donor, three plates each were used for CD4 naive and CD4 memory, two plates were used for CD8 naive, and one plate was used for CD8 memory.

Details on this clone: This receptor's antigen is unknown. No per-base quality is available; no much larger clone lies one base away.

What the authors observed across the whole study: Naive subsets generally had larger estimated clonotype richness than memory subsets. Only blood was sampled, and tissue TCR repertoires likely differ from those in blood. Compared with non-shared clonotypes, clonotypes shared by all four sorted-subset donors had higher generation probabilities. When four donors were compared, the shared fraction of clonotypes was 5% to 6.5% for naive CD4, around 3.5% for naive CD8, 2% to 2.5% for memory CD4, and less than 0.5% for memory CD8. Pairwise subsampling indicated that sequencing depth was expected to affect the degree of clonotype sharing among donors. Because the study included a small number of donors, the genetic and exposure-history diversity represented was limited. Rarefaction of sorted-subset datasets indicated incomplete sequencing despite the large sequencing depth.

Using the deep immunoSEQ assay, TCR CDR3 regions were amplified from genomic DNA by multiplex PCR. Genomic DNA extracted from each cell subset was distributed evenly over all wells of several immunoSEQ 96-well plates, and each plate served as one replicate. For sorted subsets, about 200 ng genomic DNA, equal to 30,000 to 35,000 T cell genomes, was loaded into each replicate PCR. Purified libraries were quantified with a Qubit 3.0 fluorometer, sized on a Bioanalyzer 2100, and re-quantified with the KAPA Library Quantification kit. A separate single-read 150-cycle Illumina NextSeq 550 flow cell was used to sequence each immunoSEQ 96-well plate. The study's processing was this. The immunoSEQ output contained only junctional sequences without quality scores, so filtering could not match that applied to full-length reads. Sequences were annotated with PyIR, a Python wrapper for IgBLAST v1.9, and V/J genes and CDR3 were assigned using IMGT germline references. Reads with weak V/J assignments (E-value above 1e-6), missing CDR3, stop codons, out-of-frame junctions, or ambiguous translated residues were removed. V3J clonotypes were defined as sequences sharing an identical inferred V gene, J gene, and CDR3 amino acid sequence. Percentage overlap between repertoires was calculated by dividing the number of shared unique clonotypes by the size of the smaller repertoire. RTK rarefaction, the Chao1 estimator, and Recon v2.1 estimates of unobserved clonotypes were used to assess repertoire richness. Generation probabilities for all TCRbeta clonotypes obtained by the gDNA method from a handful of donors were computed using OLGA. Held by TCRdb, this immuneACCESS table contains in-frame sequences only and omits some clones. Under half of the omission traces to an unresolved V gene where checked; the cause of the rest is unknown. The V and J calls and clone size were taken over from that table, and D and trimming were inferred from the DNA. The sample table records 400,000 to 600,000 clones; more than 95% of these occur just once. Around 0.066% of the sample goes to the ten largest clones.

Healthy HIV-negative adults with no recently reported acute infections or vaccinations were included as donors. Every donor was a Caucasian adult residing in Nashville, Tennessee, USA. CD4+ T cells were enriched by magnetic negative selection, after which naive cells were positively selected on CD45RA and the negative fraction was taken as the memory subset. Blood was obtained by leukapheresis, after which PBMCs were separated by Ficoll-Histopaque density gradient centrifugation and cryopreserved in liquid nitrogen vapor phase. Analytical flow cytometry was used to check the purity and quantity of every magnetically sorted T cell population. Each sorted fraction had its genomic DNA isolated and then quantified by UV absorbance on a Nanodrop 2000c. Including the terminal cysteine and phenylalanine, the CDR3 comprises 13 residues. Only the CDR3 region is kept as DNA, spanning 39 bases read in frame from base 1. Based on the germline V gene (reference sequence), the CDR1 and CDR2 sequences are WNHNN and SYGVQD. V is clipped by 8 bases and J by 2 bases, and the sequence between their germline boundaries is 12 bases long.

The source of this sequence is a woman between 25 and 40 years old in good health. The material sequenced was naive CD4+ T cells sorted from blood. The cell subset or site label on this specimen signifies: CD45RA+ positively selected. The V and J genes are TRBV10-1 and TRBJ1-1, and TRBD1 may be the D gene, going by 5 matching bases. The DNA is as follows: TGCGCCAGCTCCGACAGAAGAAACACTGAAGCTTTCTTT. Its amino acids are CASSDRRNTEAFF.